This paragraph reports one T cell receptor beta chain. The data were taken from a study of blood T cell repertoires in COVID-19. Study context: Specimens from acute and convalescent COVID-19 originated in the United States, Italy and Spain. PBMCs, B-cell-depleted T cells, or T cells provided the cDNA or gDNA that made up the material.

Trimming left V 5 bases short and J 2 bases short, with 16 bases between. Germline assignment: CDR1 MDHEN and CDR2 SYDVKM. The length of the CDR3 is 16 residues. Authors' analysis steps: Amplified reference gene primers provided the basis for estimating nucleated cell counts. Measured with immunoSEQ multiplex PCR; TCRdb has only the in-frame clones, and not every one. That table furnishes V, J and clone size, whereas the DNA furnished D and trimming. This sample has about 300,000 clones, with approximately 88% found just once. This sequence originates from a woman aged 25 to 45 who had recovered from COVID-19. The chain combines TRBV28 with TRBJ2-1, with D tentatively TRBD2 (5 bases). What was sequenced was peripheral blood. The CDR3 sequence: CASSTKRGRTYNEQFF. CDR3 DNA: TGTGCCAGCAGTACTAAACGGGGAAGGACCTACAATGAGCAGTTCTTC.